A single TCR beta chain is shown here with its context. Its target is unknown. Positive CCR7 selection of CD45RO-negative cells yielded the naive CD8 cells, and terminally differentiated effector memory CD45RA+ cells were excluded. Assay execution proceeded at the deep level. Data came from immunoSEQ multiplex PCR; TCRdb stores just in-frame clones and leaves some out. The profile covers fewer than 800,000 clones, with 92% appearing a single time and 24% taken by the ten largest. The data stem from a study of shared clonotypes between healthy human individuals. Notes on the study in general: Naive CD4 clonotype sharing across a handful of donors was around 5%.

V dropped 0 bases and J dropped 8; count of bases not matched to a gene: 3. The CDR3 covers 15 residues. Germline loops: CDR1 MNHEY, CDR2 SMNVEV (reference sequence). This rearrangement joins TRBV27 to TRBJ2-1, with TRBD2 identical over 11 bases. The sample taken for sequencing was naive CD8+ T cells sorted from blood. This clonotype was obtained from a man aged 30 to 39 in good health. This chain's CDR3 is CASSLSVLAGDEQFF. CDR3 sequence (DNA): TGTGCCAGCAGTTTATCTGTACTAGCGGGAGATGAGCAGTTCTTC.